The rows below give T cell receptor beta chains drawn from one sample of a study of regulatory T cells in long-lasting Graves disease. TCRdb processed the multiplex PCR reads anew with MiXCR; each CDR3 protein has one entry. Of a few hundred thousand distinct CDR3 sequences in the sample, 23% were seen once. The input for sequencing was peripheral blood mononuclear cells (PBMCs), taken when the disease was refractory, from a patient treated with antithyroid drugs. The receptor source for this set is a female donor with Graves disease. The CDR3 runs from the conserved cysteine through the conserved F or W. The D gene is left open where the match is weak. The listing skips clone size in some rows; elsewhere it reads once, few, many or a size class.

abundance: many
v_gene: TRBV6-1
j_gene: TRBJ2-7
d_gene: TRBD2
CDR3nt: TGTGCCAGCAGGCCGGGACTAGCGGTGGCACAGTACTTC
CDR3aa: CASRPGLAVAQYF

abundance: .
v_gene: TRBV6-1
j_gene: TRBJ2-2
d_gene: .
CDR3nt: TGTGCCAGCAGAACCTACAAGAACACCGGGGAGCTGTTTTTT
CDR3aa: CASRTYKNTGELFF

abundance: .
v_gene: TRBV20-1
j_gene: TRBJ2-5
d_gene: .
CDR3nt: TGCAATCACGGGCGGCTAGGGGAGACCCAGTACTTC
CDR3aa: CNHGRLGETQYF

abundance: .
v_gene: TRBV6-1
j_gene: TRBJ2-7
d_gene: .
CDR3nt: TGTGCCAGCAGTATAGCGCCAGCCTACGAGCAGTACTTC
CDR3aa: CASSIAPAYEQYF

abundance: many
v_gene: TRBV28
j_gene: TRBJ2-7
d_gene: TRBD1
CDR3nt: TGTGCCAGCAGTTCACTCCGGGACAGGGGAGCCTACGAGCAGTACTTC
CDR3aa: CASSSLRDRGAYEQYF

abundance: .
v_gene: TRBV30
j_gene: TRBJ1-2
d_gene: TRBD1
CDR3nt: TGTGCCTGGAGTGGGACAGGGCGCGAATATGGCTACACCTTC
CDR3aa: CAWSGTGREYGYTF

abundance: .
v_gene: TRBV5-1
j_gene: TRBJ1-2
d_gene: TRBD1
CDR3nt: TGCGCCAGCAGCCTGGGACAGGGGGCGCTGCGCTATGGCTACACCTTC
CDR3aa: CASSLGQGALRYGYTF

abundance: many
v_gene: TRBV7-9
j_gene: TRBJ1-1
d_gene: .
CDR3nt: TGTGCCAGCAGCAAGGGGAACACTGAAGCTTTCTTT
CDR3aa: CASSKGNTEAFF

abundance: .
v_gene: TRBV15
j_gene: TRBJ2-6
d_gene: .
CDR3nt: TGTGCCACCAGCAGAGATAGCAGCTCTGGGGCCAACGTCCTGACTTTC
CDR3aa: CATSRDSSSGANVLTF

abundance: .
v_gene: TRBV18
j_gene: TRBJ2-1
d_gene: .
CDR3nt: TGTGCCAGCTCACCACAAGGGCTAGTGGGGGAGCAGTTCTTC
CDR3aa: CASSPQGLVGEQFF

abundance: few
v_gene: TRBV5-1
j_gene: TRBJ2-7
d_gene: .
CDR3nt: TGCGCCAGCAGCCAGTTAGGCCCCTCCGAAGAGCAGTACTTC
CDR3aa: CASSQLGPSEEQYF

abundance: few
v_gene: TRBV4-1
j_gene: TRBJ2-2
d_gene: .
CDR3nt: TGCGCCAGCAGCCAAAAGGGAAATTGGCAACCGAACACCGGGGAGCTGTTTTTT
CDR3aa: CASSQKGNWQPNTGELFF

abundance: few
v_gene: TRBV7-2
j_gene: TRBJ1-2
d_gene: .
CDR3nt: TGTGCCAGCAGCTTATCTGCGGGTAAAGGGAACTATGGCTACACCTTC
CDR3aa: CASSLSAGKGNYGYTF

abundance: many
v_gene: TRBV28
j_gene: TRBJ2-6
d_gene: .
CDR3nt: TGTGCCAGCAGTTTCTCAGGCTCTGGGGCCAACGTCCTGACTTTC
CDR3aa: CASSFSGSGANVLTF

abundance: many
v_gene: TRBV12-3/TRBV12-4
j_gene: TRBJ1-4
d_gene: .
CDR3nt: TGTGCCACCTCAAGGGGAGGGGAGGAAAAACTGTTTTTT
CDR3aa: CATSRGGEEKLFF

abundance: many
v_gene: TRBV6-1
j_gene: TRBJ1-2
d_gene: TRBD1
CDR3nt: TGTGCCAGCAGTGAAGCGTACAGGGGAATAGGAGGTGGCTACACCTTC
CDR3aa: CASSEAYRGIGGGYTF

abundance: many
v_gene: TRBV7-3
j_gene: TRBJ2-5
d_gene: .
CDR3nt: TGTGCCAGCAGCGTTACAGGAGTCGGCGAGACCCAGTACTTC
CDR3aa: CASSVTGVGETQYF

abundance: many
v_gene: TRBV2
j_gene: TRBJ1-2
d_gene: .
CDR3nt: TGTGCCAGCAGGGAGATATGGACGGCGTATGGCTACACCTTC
CDR3aa: CASREIWTAYGYTF

abundance: few
v_gene: TRBV5-1
j_gene: TRBJ2-2
d_gene: TRBD1
CDR3nt: TGCGCCAGCAGCTTGGTACGGACAGGGGGACTTAACACCGGGGAGCTGTTTTTT
CDR3aa: CASSLVRTGGLNTGELFF

abundance: few
v_gene: TRBV5-1
j_gene: TRBJ2-5
d_gene: TRBD1
CDR3nt: TGCGCCAGCACCCCGGGACAGGATGAGACCCAGTACTTC
CDR3aa: CASTPGQDETQYF

abundance: .
v_gene: TRBV5-6
j_gene: TRBJ2-5
d_gene: .
CDR3nt: TGTGCCAGCAGCCCCAGGGAGTTTGGTTCGGAGACCCAGTACTTC
CDR3aa: CASSPREFGSETQYF

abundance: few
v_gene: TRBV30
j_gene: TRBJ1-5
d_gene: .
CDR3nt: TGTGCCTGGAGTCGTACGGGGGGTCACAATCAGCCCCAGCATTTT
CDR3aa: CAWSRTGGHNQPQHF

abundance: .
v_gene: TRBV2
j_gene: TRBJ2-3
d_gene: .
CDR3nt: TGTGCCAGCACCCAGGCCAAGAGCACAGATACGCAGTATTTT
CDR3aa: CASTQAKSTDTQYF

abundance: .
v_gene: TRBV20-1
j_gene: TRBJ2-7
d_gene: .
CDR3nt: TGCAGTGCTAACCCCACTACCTACGAGCAGTACTTC
CDR3aa: CSANPTTYEQYF

abundance: .
v_gene: TRBV29-1
j_gene: TRBJ2-7
d_gene: TRBD1
CDR3nt: TGCAGCGTTGTGGGGGACAGCTACGAGCAGTACTTC
CDR3aa: CSVVGDSYEQYF

abundance: few
v_gene: TRBV6-2/TRBV6-3
j_gene: TRBJ2-4
d_gene: TRBD2
CDR3nt: TGTGCCAGCAGTGTTAGAGCGGGAGTCCAAAACATTCAGTACTTC
CDR3aa: CASSVRAGVQNIQYF

abundance: once
v_gene: TRBV20-1
j_gene: TRBJ2-7
d_gene: .
CDR3nt: TGCAGCTGCTCCCCAGCAACCTACGGGCAGTACTTC
CDR3aa: CSCSPATYGQYF

abundance: many
v_gene: TRBV27
j_gene: TRBJ1-2
d_gene: TRBD1
CDR3nt: TGTGCCAGCAGGACAGGGGTCTATGGCTACACCTTC
CDR3aa: CASRTGVYGYTF

abundance: few
v_gene: TRBV6-1
j_gene: TRBJ2-2
d_gene: .
CDR3nt: TGTGCCAGCAGCGCGACCAAGACCGGGGAGCTGTTTTTT
CDR3aa: CASSATKTGELFF

abundance: .
v_gene: TRBV2
j_gene: TRBJ1-1
d_gene: TRBD1
CDR3nt: TGTGCCAGCCTCCAGTCCCGGGACAGGGTGGAAGCTTTCTTT
CDR3aa: CASLQSRDRVEAFF

abundance: .
v_gene: TRBV18
j_gene: TRBJ2-7
d_gene: .
CDR3nt: TGTGCCAGCTCACCGAGTTTTGCAGGCGTCTCCTACGAGCAGTACTTC
CDR3aa: CASSPSFAGVSYEQYF

abundance: .
v_gene: TRBV27
j_gene: TRBJ1-2
d_gene: .
CDR3nt: TGTGCCAGCAGTTTTGGTTCCCTATATGGCTACACCTTC
CDR3aa: CASSFGSLYGYTF

abundance: many
v_gene: TRBV12-5
j_gene: TRBJ2-5
d_gene: TRBD2
CDR3nt: TGTGCTAGTGGCCGAGCGGGAGAAGAGACCCAGTACTTC
CDR3aa: CASGRAGEETQYF

abundance: .
v_gene: TRBV7-2
j_gene: TRBJ2-5
d_gene: .
CDR3nt: TGTGCCAGCAGCTTAAATGGCAGGGGAAAACAAGAGACCCAGTACTTC
CDR3aa: CASSLNGRGKQETQYF

abundance: .
v_gene: TRBV10-3
j_gene: TRBJ1-1
d_gene: TRBD1
CDR3nt: TGTGCCATCGGGACAGGTTTCATGAACACTGAAGCTTTCTTT
CDR3aa: CAIGTGFMNTEAFF

abundance: many
v_gene: TRBV28
j_gene: TRBJ1-2
d_gene: TRBD1
CDR3nt: TGTGCCACCAGCAGGCAGGGGGCACAAGGCTACACCTTC
CDR3aa: CATSRQGAQGYTF

abundance: .
v_gene: TRBV12-3/TRBV12-4
j_gene: TRBJ1-2
d_gene: .
CDR3nt: TGTGCCAGCAGTTCCAAACGGGGTTCTGGGGGCTACACCTTC
CDR3aa: CASSSKRGSGGYTF

abundance: many
v_gene: TRBV20-1
j_gene: TRBJ2-7
d_gene: TRBD1
CDR3nt: TGCAGTGCTAGAGATGCAGACAGGGGGGACTTCTACGAGCAGTACTTC
CDR3aa: CSARDADRGDFYEQYF

abundance: .
v_gene: TRBV4-3
j_gene: TRBJ2-5
d_gene: TRBD2
CDR3nt: TGCGCCAGCAGCCAACAGTCCGGGAGGGCCGAGGAGACCCAGTACTTC
CDR3aa: CASSQQSGRAEETQYF

abundance: .
v_gene: TRBV6-2/TRBV6-3
j_gene: TRBJ2-7
d_gene: .
CDR3nt: TGTGCCAGCAGTTACTCGAGTTTCTCAGGTCTCTATAACGAGCAGTACTTC
CDR3aa: CASSYSSFSGLYNEQYF

abundance: many
v_gene: TRBV20-1
j_gene: TRBJ1-2
d_gene: .
CDR3nt: TGCAGTGCTAGAGATGGTGGGAGCTTTAACTATGGCTACACCTTC
CDR3aa: CSARDGGSFNYGYTF

abundance: .
v_gene: TRBV7-3
j_gene: TRBJ1-4
d_gene: TRBD1
CDR3nt: TGTGCCAGCAGCTTTCCAACCGACAGGGTTCTCCATGAAAAACTGTTTTTT
CDR3aa: CASSFPTDRVLHEKLFF

abundance: few
v_gene: TRBV30
j_gene: TRBJ1-2
d_gene: .
CDR3nt: TGTGCCTGGAATGAGAGCCCTGGGGGTGGCTACACCTTC
CDR3aa: CAWNESPGGGYTF

abundance: many
v_gene: TRBV25-1
j_gene: TRBJ2-5
d_gene: .
CDR3nt: TGTGCCAGCATATTTTCGGAGACCCAGTACTTC
CDR3aa: CASIFSETQYF

abundance: .
v_gene: TRBV18
j_gene: TRBJ1-1
d_gene: .
CDR3nt: TGTGCCAGCTCACAGACAGAACTCCCCCTCACTGAAGCTTTCTTT
CDR3aa: CASSQTELPLTEAFF

abundance: .
v_gene: TRBV3-1
j_gene: TRBJ1-6
d_gene: TRBD1
CDR3nt: TGTGCCAGCAGCCAATTATCCGGGACAGGTTTTTCACCCCTCCACTTT
CDR3aa: CASSQLSGTGFSPLHF

abundance: few
v_gene: TRBV6-2/TRBV6-3
j_gene: TRBJ1-4
d_gene: .
CDR3nt: TGTGCCAGCAGTTACTCGGTCTTTTGGCAGGGGCGACCTAATGAAAAACTGTTTTTT
CDR3aa: CASSYSVFWQGRPNEKLFF

abundance: medium-sized
v_gene: TRBV28
j_gene: TRBJ1-5
d_gene: .
CDR3nt: TGTGCCAGCATCACAGGACACAAAAATCAGCCCCAGCATTTT
CDR3aa: CASITGHKNQPQHF

abundance: many
v_gene: TRBV7-9
j_gene: TRBJ2-4
d_gene: .
CDR3nt: TGTGCCAGCAGCTTACGGCGCGTCGGAGGGGGAACGGACATTCAGTACTTC
CDR3aa: CASSLRRVGGGTDIQYF

abundance: .
v_gene: TRBV7-2
j_gene: TRBJ2-1
d_gene: .
CDR3nt: TGTGCCAGCAGCCTCCACGGAAGGGGGACATACAATGAGCAGTTCTTC
CDR3aa: CASSLHGRGTYNEQFF

abundance: .
v_gene: TRBV5-6
j_gene: TRBJ1-2
d_gene: TRBD1
CDR3nt: TGTGCCAGCAGCTCAGGGACAGGCATCTATGGCTACACCTTC
CDR3aa: CASSSGTGIYGYTF

abundance: many
v_gene: TRBV7-3
j_gene: TRBJ2-5
d_gene: .
CDR3nt: TGTGCCAGCAGCCGATCTGCCCAAGAGACCCAGTACTTC
CDR3aa: CASSRSAQETQYF

abundance: many
v_gene: TRBV7-3
j_gene: TRBJ2-7
d_gene: .
CDR3nt: TGTGCCAGCAGCCTCACACCTCAGTCCGAGCAGTACTTC
CDR3aa: CASSLTPQSEQYF

abundance: .
v_gene: TRBV6-2/TRBV6-3
j_gene: TRBJ2-7
d_gene: .
CDR3nt: TGTGCCAGCAGTTACCCCTTCGCGGGGCAGACCCAAAGTCTCTACGAGCAGTACTTC
CDR3aa: CASSYPFAGQTQSLYEQYF

abundance: .
v_gene: TRBV25-1
j_gene: TRBJ2-7
d_gene: .
CDR3nt: TGTGCCAGCAGTGAATTTCGTTGGGTGCAAAGGGCCTCCCGCCACGAGCAGTACTTC
CDR3aa: CASSEFRWVQRASRHEQYF

abundance: few
v_gene: TRBV4-1
j_gene: TRBJ2-5
d_gene: .
CDR3nt: TGCGCCAGCAGCCAACCGACCGGACCGCAAGAGACCCAGTACTTC
CDR3aa: CASSQPTGPQETQYF

abundance: .
v_gene: TRBV12-3/TRBV12-4
j_gene: TRBJ2-1
d_gene: TRBD1
CDR3nt: TGTGCCAGCAGTACCTGGACAGGGAGCTCCTACAATGAGCAGTTCTTC
CDR3aa: CASSTWTGSSYNEQFF